Following are 22 T cell receptor beta chains from one sample sequenced in a study of blood T cell repertoires in COVID-19. Here immunoSEQ multiplex PCR was the method, and the copy in TCRdb shows in-frame clones only, minus some. The repertoire holds 330,000 or so clones, with around nine tenths as singletons. The sample was PBMCs or T cells enriched from blood (not recorded which). The source is a woman in her twenties or thirties who had been exposed to COVID-19.

The genes are TRBV7-3 and TRBJ2-7; 10 positions match TRBD2. From germline, CDR1 is SGHTA and CDR2 FQGTGA. Trimming at V came to 5 bases and at J to 9 bases, leaving 13 bases not matched to a gene. The CDR3 extends over 15 amino acids. CDR3 bases: TGTGCCAGCAGCCTGGAACGCAGCGGGAGGGAGGGGCAGTACTTC. Translating it yields CASSLERSGREGQYF. Supplemented by reference TRBV7-3 and TRBJ2-7, the full variable domain reads GAGVSQTPSNKVTEKGKYVELRCDPISGHTALYWYRQSLGQGPEFLIYFQGTGAADDSGLPNDRFFAVRPEGSVSTLKIQRTERGDSAVYLCASSLERSGREGQYFGPGTRLTVT.

This sequence joins TRBV27 and TRBJ1-2; 9 bases align to TRBD1. V trimming: 3 bases; J trimming: 2 bases; junction bases outside the gene matches: 4. Per the germline V gene, CDR1 is MNHEY and CDR2 is SMNVEV (reference sequence). This CDR3 spans 15 amino acids. CDR3 DNA sequence: TGTGCCAGCAGTTTCGGACAGGGGTCGAACTATGGCTACACCTTC. As protein: CASSFGQGSNYGYTF.

The genes are TRBV2 and TRBJ1-2; perhaps TRBD1 as D (6 bases). Deletions cut 9 bases from V and 0 bases from J, with 8 bases between. In germline, CDR1 is SNHLY, CDR2 FYNNEI. The CDR3 contains 12 residues. Here the CDR3 reads CASGQTNYGYTF. In nucleotides, the CDR3 is TGTGCCAGTGGACAGACTAACTATGGCTACACCTTC.

The V gene is TRBV3-1 (or the pseudogene TRBV3-2), the J gene TRBJ2-1, with 10 positions matching TRBD2. This CDR3 contains 16 residues. The junction had 2 bases not matched to a gene; V was cut back by 0 bases and J by 3 bases. CDR1 and CDR2 (germline): LGHDT, YNNKEL (reference sequence). The CDR3 DNA is TGTGCCAGCAGCCAAGAACTAGCGGGGCGCTACAATGAGCAGTTCTTC. Its protein product is CASSQELAGRYNEQFF.

This clone has only a few counts. The CDR3 region has the DNA TGTGCCAGCTCACTTTCGGGACTTCCTGCAACTAATGAAAAACTGTTTTTT. This sequence encodes CASSLSGLPATNEKLFF. The chain uses TRBV18 and TRBJ1-4, with a possible D match to TRBD1 (5 bases). Germline loops: CDR1 KGHSH, CDR2 LQKENI. The CDR3 spans 17 residues. V dropped 4 bases and J dropped 0 bases, with 15 bases sitting between them. Combining the CDR3 with reference TRBV18 and TRBJ1-4 gives the whole variable domain NAGVMQNPRHLVRRRGQEARLRCSPMKGHSHVYWYRQLPEEGLKFMVYLQKENIIDESGMPKERFSAEFPKEGPSILRIQQVVRGDSAAYFCASSLSGLPATNEKLFFGSGTQLSVL.

V gene TRBV7-8 combines with J gene TRBJ2-1, with a possible D match to TRBD2 (5 bases). This CDR3 is 11 amino acids long. CDR1 is SGHVS, CDR2 FQNEAQ, per germline. V lost 7 bases, J lost 7 bases, and 8 bases lay in between. The CDR3 region has the DNA TGTGCCAGCAAAGCGGTTAATGAGCAGTTCTTC. Amino acid sequence: CASKAVNEQFF. Together with reference TRBV7-8 and TRBJ2-1, the CDR3 gives the full variable domain: GAGVSQSPRYKVAKRGQDVALRCDPISGHVSLFWYQQALGQGPEFLTYFQNEAQLDKSGLPSDRFFAERPEGSVSTLKIQRTQQEDSAVYLCASKAVNEQFFGPGTRLTVL.

This chain joins TRBV7-2 and TRBJ2-5; 7 bases are shared with TRBD2. CDR1 is SGHTA, CDR2 FQGNSA, per germline. This CDR3 has 14 residues. V trimming: 5 bases; J trimming: 5 bases; junction bases outside the gene matches: 8. CDR3 nucleotides: TGTGCCAGCAGCCCCTCACTAGCGATTGAGACCCAGTACTTC. Its protein is CASSPSLAIETQYF.

This chain links TRBV18 with TRBJ1-2; the match to TRBD1 covers 9 bases. The V gene's germline CDR1 is KGHSH and CDR2 LQKENI. V was clipped by 4 bases and J by 6 bases; unmatched bases: 6. The CDR3 totals 14 residues. CDR3 nucleotides: TGTGCCAGCTCACGAACAGGGGGCGTTGATGGCTACACCTTC. It encodes CASSRTGGVDGYTF.

V is TRBV9 and J is TRBJ2-7, with D perhaps matching TRBD2 (6 bases). Germline CDR1 and CDR2: SGDLS and YYNGEE. Trimming stripped 2 bases from V and 0 bases from J, with 9 bases between. This CDR3 is built from 14 residues. CDR3 loop: CASSVSGRSYEQYF. CDR3 nucleotides: TGTGCCAGCAGCGTTAGCGGCCGCTCCTACGAGCAGTACTTC.

The J gene is TRBJ2-2, the V gene TRBV7-3, with D unresolved. Germline V lookup: CDR1 SGHTA, CDR2 FQGTGA. V was clipped by 4 bases and J by 5 bases, with 5 bases between them. The CDR3 covers 12 residues. CDR3 loop: CASSSVTGELFF. CDR3 coding DNA: TGTGCCAGCAGCTCGGTTACCGGGGAGCTGTTTTTT.

This chain joins TRBV7-2 and TRBJ1-3; no definite D call. The germline V gene encodes CDR1 SGHTA and CDR2 FQGNSA. V was pared by 5 bases and J by 4 bases, with 12 bases between. The CDR3 loop spans 14 amino acids. CDR3 amino acids: CASSPISTGNTIYF. The DNA for the CDR3 is TGTGCCAGCAGCCCGATTTCGACAGGAAACACCATATATTTT. Together with reference TRBV7-2 and TRBJ1-3, the CDR3 gives the full variable domain: GAGVSQSPSNKVTEKGKDVELRCDPISGHTALYWYRQSLGQGLEFLIYFQGNSAPDKSGLPSDRFSAERTGGSVSTLTIQRTQQEDSAVYLCASSPISTGNTIYFGEGSWLTVV.

The chain is built from TRBV3-1 (or the pseudogene TRBV3-2) and TRBJ1-6; maybe TRBD1 (5 bases). CDR1 LGHDT and CDR2 YNNKEL come from the germline V gene (reference sequence). With 1 base removed from V and 7 bases from J, the gap between germline ends came to 14 bases. The CDR3 totals 16 residues. CDR3 DNA sequence: TGTGCCAGCAGCCAAGGGTCGGCAGGGCGAAATTCACCCCTCCACTTT. Protein sequence: CASSQGSAGRNSPLHF.

This chain links TRBV28 with TRBJ2-7; D may be TRBD2 (5 bases). Germline CDR1 MDHEN, CDR2 SYDVKM. The CDR3 runs 14 residues. Between the trimmed V and J ends, which lost 2 bases and 3 bases, there was a span of 11 bases. DNA of the CDR3: TGTGCCAGCAGTTTAAAACCGGGAAACTACGAGCAGTACTTC. Its protein product is CASSLKPGNYEQYF.

A word on this clone: The sample carries other DNA sequences with the same CDR3. This sequence joins TRBV18 and TRBJ1-1, with a weak D call TRBD1 (5 bases). CDR3 size: 14 residues. Per germline, CDR1 KGHSH and CDR2 LQKENI. The ends were cut back, 3 bases at V and 3 bases at J, with 11 bases in the middle. The CDR3 DNA reads TGTGCCAGCTCACCTCAGGGCGGGGACACTGAAGCTTTCTTT. Translating gives CASSPQGGDTEAFF.

V is TRBV27 and J is TRBJ1-6; D uncertain. Trimming cost V 0 bases and J 7 bases, with 10 bases left between them. The germline CDR1 and CDR2 sequences are MNHEY and SMNVEV (reference sequence). There are 15 residues in the CDR3. CDR3 sequence (DNA): TGTGCCAGCAGTTTATCGCAGACCGGGAATTCACCCCTCCACTTT. This sequence encodes CASSLSQTGNSPLHF.

This clone was observed a handful of times. The chain recombines TRBV7-8 with TRBJ1-5; 9 positions match TRBD1. Germline V lookup: CDR1 SGHVS, CDR2 FQNEAQ. The trim removed 5 bases at V and 0 bases at J, leaving 5 bases unmatched. The CDR3 runs to 16 residues. CDR3 sequence reads: CASSTQGANSNQPQHF. DNA of the CDR3: TGTGCCAGCAGCACACAGGGGGCCAATAGCAATCAGCCCCAGCATTTT.

The chain has TRBV6-5 and TRBJ2-1; 9 bases align to TRBD1. Per the germline V gene, CDR1 is MNHEY and CDR2 is SVGAGI. The CDR3 sequence is 15 residues long. The V and J ends lost 0 bases and 7 bases, in that order; junction bases with no gene match: 4. The CDR3 loop reads CASSYSGQGSNEQFF. The DNA for the CDR3 is TGTGCCAGCAGTTACTCGGGACAGGGATCAAATGAGCAGTTCTTC.

The chain carries TRBV18 and TRBJ2-7, with 11 bases identical to TRBD2. The CDR3 is 17 residues long. Germline V lookup: CDR1 KGHSH, CDR2 LQKENI. Germline trimming cut 3 bases from V and 4 bases from J; bases unmatched to any gene: 11. CDR3 residues: CASSPLAGGPYPYEQYF. The CDR3 region has the DNA TGTGCCAGCTCACCGCTAGCGGGAGGCCCCTACCCTTACGAGCAGTACTTC.

The genes are TRBV6-1 and TRBJ2-3; TRBD2 might be the D (5 bases). Germline CDR1 and CDR2: MNHNS and SASEGT. The CDR3 has 16 amino acids. Trimming took 3 bases from V and 0 from J, leaving 13 bases between them. The CDR3 nucleotides are TGTGCCAGCAGTGATATTTGGACTGTGAGCACAGATACGCAGTATTTT. Its translation: CASSDIWTVSTDTQYF.

The chain couples TRBV7-2 to TRBJ1-4; the D gene is possibly TRBD1 (5 bases). The CDR3 spans 13 residues. V was shortened by 5 bases and J by 8 bases, with 12 bases between the two germline ends. From germline, CDR1 is SGHTA and CDR2 FQGNSA. The CDR3, as DNA: TGTGCCAGCAGCCGCGGGGGTACCGAAAAACTGTTTTTT. It translates to CASSRGGTEKLFF.

The genes are TRBV27 and TRBJ2-1; maybe TRBD2 (6 bases). V lost 5 bases, J lost 10 bases, and 12 bases lay in between. Per germline, CDR1 MNHEY and CDR2 SMNVEV (reference sequence). CDR3 length: 12 residues. Here the CDR3 DNA reads TGTGCCAGCAGTGTCCCTGGGGGGGAGCAGTTCTTC. This translates into CASSVPGGEQFF.

The chain couples TRBV29-1 to TRBJ2-2; 7 positions agree with TRBD1. CDR3 length: 14 amino acids. Germline values: CDR1 SQVTM, CDR2 ANQGSEA. The V gene end was trimmed by 3 bases and the J gene end by 6 bases; junction bases not matched to a gene: 7. CDR3 in amino acids: CSVETGNLAGELFF. In DNA, the CDR3 is TGCAGCGTTGAGACAGGGAATTTGGCCGGGGAGCTGTTTTTT.